Presented here are 32 T cell receptor beta chains from one specimen sequenced in a study of metastatic and nonmetastatic thyroid tumors. Through MiXCR, TCRdb re-clonotyped the PCR reads. Among 25,000 to 30,000 clones listed, around 4% were seen once. Every patient was untreated before thyroid surgery. What was sequenced was blood. These receptors all come from a male donor with papillary thyroid cancer or a benign thyroid nodule (not recorded which). Some clones in this sample may be carry-over from other donors' samples.

This clone was seen ten or more times. V usage is TRBV10-1 and J usage is TRBJ1-5; D may be TRBD1 (6 bases). CDR3 size: 18 residues. Per the germline V gene, CDR1 is WNHNN and CDR2 is SYGVQD (reference sequence). V was cut by 6 bases and J by 2 bases, with 23 bases left in between. CDR3 amino acids: CASRSDRPFSGGNQPQHF. The CDR3 DNA follows: TGCGCCAGCAGAAGCGACAGGCCTTTTAGTGGCGGCAATCAGCCCCAGCATTTT.

The rearrangement uses TRBV28 and TRBJ1-1; TRBD1 might be the D (6 bases). Germline CDR1 reads MDHEN; CDR2 reads SYDVKM. The CDR3 runs 16 residues. Trimming took 6 bases from V and 4 from J, leaving 21 bases between them. The CDR3 bases are TGTGCCAGCAGCCCAACCAGGGGCGGTGGAAGCACTGAAGCTTTCTTT. Translating it yields CASSPTRGGGSTEAFF. Supplemented by reference TRBV28 and TRBJ1-1, the full variable domain reads DVKVTQSSRYLVKRTGEKVFLECVQDMDHENMFWYRQDPGLGLRLIYFSYDVKMKEKGDIPEGYSVSREKKERFSLILESASTNQTSMYLCASSPTRGGGSTEAFFGQGTRLTVV.

This sequence joins TRBV3-1 and TRBJ2-1; D gene uncertain. CDR1 and CDR2 from the germline V gene are LGHDT and YNNKEL (reference sequence). The V end lost 8 bases, the J end lost 5 bases, and 10 bases lay between the germline ends. The CDR3 is 12 amino acids. The CDR3 DNA is TGTGCCAGCGTAGGCAAAAACAATGAGCAGTTCTTC. Protein product: CASVGKNNEQFF.

This chain connects TRBV6-1 to TRBJ1-3, with unresolved D. Trimming cost V 6 bases and J 1 base, with 16 bases left between them. CDR3 length: 16 residues. Germline values: CDR1 MNHNS, CDR2 SASEGT. The CDR3 nucleotides read TGTGCCAGCAGCCAACGCTTGGGGTCTTCTGGAAACACCATATATTTT. Translating it yields CASSQRLGSSGNTIYF.

The rearrangement uses TRBV2 and TRBJ2-1; D is uncertain. Trimming stripped 11 bases from V and 8 bases from J, with 4 bases between. The CDR3 is 8 residues long. The germline V gene encodes CDR1 SNHLY and CDR2 FYNNEI. This CDR3 reads CAVDEQFF. The CDR3 DNA sequence: TGTGCCGTCGATGAGCAGTTCTTC.

Many counts were recorded for this clone. V is TRBV20-1 and J is TRBJ1-3, with D possibly matching TRBD1 (6 bases). V was shortened by 0 bases and J by 6 bases, with 12 bases between the two germline ends. Per the germline V gene, CDR1 is DFQATT and CDR2 is SNEGSKA (reference sequence). The CDR3 length is 14 residues. CDR3 sequence: CSARDGAGENTIYF. CDR3 sequence (DNA): TGCAGTGCTAGAGATGGGGCAGGGGAAAACACCATATATTTT.

This clone is medium-sized in the sample. J is TRBJ1-1 and V is TRBV12-3 or TRBV12-4; D uncertain. The CDR3 length is 15 residues. Trimming took off 5 bases at V and 1 base at J, with 14 bases between the two ends. This CDR3 is CASSRSGRTNTEAFF. For the CDR3, the DNA is TGTGCCAGCAGTCGTAGCGGGAGAACGAACACTGAAGCTTTCTTT.

The rearrangement links TRBV7-6 to TRBJ1-6; 7 positions match TRBD1. The CDR3 consists of 15 residues. Trimming cost V 5 bases and J 6 bases; bases outside gene matches: 7. Germline values: CDR1 SGHVS, CDR2 FNYEAQ. In DNA form, the CDR3 reads TGTGCCAGCAGCAGCCGGACAGGTGCTAATTCACCCCTCCACTTT. Encoded protein: CASSSRTGANSPLHF.

This clone was observed a few times. The V and J genes are TRBV5-1 and TRBJ2-3; TRBD1 or TRBD2 may be the D gene (5 bases each). Germline assignment: CDR1 SGHRS and CDR2 YFSETQ. Trimming removed 0 bases from V and 0 bases from J, with 11 bases in between. The CDR3 length is 16 residues. The CDR3 reads CASSLAGRSSTDTQYF. CDR3 in DNA: TGCGCCAGCAGCTTGGCGGGGCGTTCCAGCACAGATACGCAGTATTTT.

This chain uses TRBV12-3 or TRBV12-4 with TRBJ2-1; D is undetermined. This CDR3 region has 15 residues. V was pared by 1 base and J by 0 bases, with 7 bases between. The DNA of the CDR3 is TGTGCCAGCAGTTTAGGGTCGAGCTCCTACAATGAGCAGTTCTTC. It translates to CASSLGSSSYNEQFF.

The genes are TRBV6-2 or TRBV6-3 and TRBJ2-3; D is unclear. The V end lost 3 bases, the J end lost 0 bases, and 7 bases lay between the germline ends. Per germline, CDR1 MNHEY and CDR2 SVGEGT. The CDR3 contains 14 residues. The CDR3 bases are TGTGCCAGCAGTTATGACGGGAGCACAGATACGCAGTATTTT. Amino acids: CASSYDGSTDTQYF.

This clone was picked up many times. V and J are TRBV20-1 and TRBJ2-5; possibly TRBD1 for D (5 bases). V lost 0 bases and J lost 2, with 13 bases in between. Germline V gene sequence: CDR1 DFQATT, CDR2 SNEGSKA (reference sequence). The CDR3 spans 15 residues. The CDR3 loop is CSARDSSRVQETQYF. In nucleotides, the CDR3 is TGCAGTGCTAGAGATTCCAGCAGGGTACAAGAGACCCAGTACTTC.

Within the sample, this clone is medium-sized. The V call is TRBV28, the J call TRBJ2-3; TRBD1 matches at 9 bases. The ends lost 6 bases at V and 2 bases at J; junction bases unmatched: 6. CDR1 is MDHEN and CDR2 is SYDVKM in the germline V gene. This CDR3 contains 15 residues. This CDR3 reads CASRGQGSNTDTQYF. Written as DNA, the CDR3 is TGTGCCAGCAGGGGACAGGGATCGAACACAGATACGCAGTATTTT.

By sample share, this clone is medium-sized. The junction departs from germline at one end; a sequencing error may be responsible. Within the sample, other DNA sequences also encode this same CDR3. The chain joins TRBV28 to TRBJ1-2, with TRBD1 identical over 9 bases. The CDR3 is 13 amino acids. The germline V gene has CDR1 MDHEN and CDR2 SYDVKM. CDR3 DNA sequence: TGTGCCACCAAACAGGGGGCGGACGCTGGCTACACCTTT. Protein product: CATKQGADAGYTF.

This clone showed up just a few times. The chain has TRBV20-1 and TRBJ2-7; 7 nucleotides align to TRBD1. The junction had 10 bases not matched to a gene; V was cut back by 7 bases and J by 7 bases. This CDR3 region has 12 residues. Germline V gene sequence: CDR1 DFQATT, CDR2 SNEGSKA (reference sequence). CDR3 nucleotides: TGCAGTGTTAAACCGACAGGGATAGAGCAGTACTTC. It specifies CSVKPTGIEQYF.

This clone showed up many times. Other DNA sequences within the sample encode an identical CDR3. This chain joins TRBV20-1 and TRBJ1-4, with D unresolved. Trimming took 6 bases from V and 2 from J, leaving 10 bases between them. CDR1 and CDR2 from the germline V gene are DFQATT and SNEGSKA (reference sequence). The CDR3 loop spans 13 amino acids. The CDR3 region is CSASTVTNEKLFF. CDR3 DNA sequence: TGCAGTGCGTCGACCGTGACTAATGAAAAACTGTTTTTT.

This clone was found many times. The rearrangement joins TRBV3-1 to TRBJ1-2; D is unresolved. In germline, CDR1 is LGHDT, CDR2 YNNKEL (reference sequence). V was pared by 4 bases and J by 7 bases, with 10 bases between. The CDR3 contains 12 residues. CDR3 protein: CASSRRRGGYTF. The CDR3 DNA sequence: TGTGCCAGCAGCCGGAGGCGGGGTGGCTACACCTTC.

This clone has ten or more counts. The rearrangement uses TRBV4-1 and TRBJ2-3; D is perhaps TRBD1 (6 bases). The CDR3 totals 15 residues. Germline CDR1 MGHRA, CDR2 YSYEKL. V was pared by 1 base and J by 4 bases, with 12 bases between. As DNA, the CDR3 is TGCGCCAGCAGCCAAGCACAGGGTCCAGCAGATACGCAGTATTTT. Its translation is CASSQAQGPADTQYF.

This clone was detected a few times. The chain has TRBV27 and TRBJ2-7; 10 positions match TRBD1. The ends lost 5 bases at V and 6 bases at J; junction bases unmatched: 4. Per germline, CDR1 MNHEY and CDR2 SMNVEV (reference sequence). The CDR3 is 13 amino acids. The CDR3 loop reads CASSDRGRREQYF. CDR3 bases: TGTGCCAGCAGTGACAGGGGGCGACGCGAGCAGTACTTC.

The table lists this clone with a few counts. The chain recombines TRBV27 with TRBJ2-2; D is uncertain. The CDR3 spans 13 residues. CDR1 is MNHEY and CDR2 is SMNVEV in the germline V gene (reference sequence). V lost 5 bases and J lost 3, with 7 bases in between. CDR3 nucleotides: TGTGCCAGCAGTATTTACGACACCGGGGAGCTGTTTTTT. This translates into CASSIYDTGELFF.

This clone occurred many times. The rearrangement joins TRBV20-1 to TRBJ1-2; the D gene is possibly TRBD1 (5 bases). CDR1 is DFQATT, CDR2 SNEGSKA, per germline (reference sequence). Trimming shortened V by 0 bases and J by 8 bases, and 16 bases separated the two germline ends. The CDR3 consists of 14 residues. The CDR3 coding sequence is TGCAGTGCTAGAGATAGTAGGGGATGGGGAGGCTACACCTTC. Translation: CSARDSRGWGGYTF.

This clone is categorized as medium-sized. The chain links TRBV6-2 or TRBV6-3 to TRBJ2-7; 10 bases align to TRBD2. Germline V CDR1 and CDR2: MNHEY, SVGEGT. With 8 bases clipped from V and 5 bases from J, the junction kept 6 bases outside the gene matches. This CDR3 region has 13 residues. The chain's CDR3 is CASPGTSVDEQYF. The CDR3 coding sequence is TGTGCCAGCCCGGGGACTAGCGTGGACGAGCAGTACTTC.

This clone was counted a few times. The chain has TRBV19 and TRBJ1-5; TRBD1 matches 9 bases. Germline lookup yields CDR1 LNHDA and CDR2 SQIVND (reference sequence). This CDR3 is built from 16 residues. Trimming at V came to 4 bases and at J to 6 bases, leaving 10 bases not matched to a gene. The CDR3 here is CASSTRPQGAVQPQHF. CDR3 nucleotide sequence: TGTGCCAGTAGTACCCGACCACAGGGGGCGGTTCAGCCCCAGCATTTT.

In this sample, this clone turned up a few times. This may come from a read error, since a much larger clone is one base off. The gene calls are TRBV5-1 and TRBJ1-5; 7 nucleotides line up with TRBD1. The CDR3 spans 16 residues. The V gene's germline CDR1 is SGHRS and CDR2 YFSETQ. The junction had 14 bases not matched to a gene; V was cut back by 4 bases and J by 7 bases. CDR3 protein: CASSPGGTVAGQPQHF. CDR3 DNA: TGCGCCAGCAGCCCGGGGGGGACAGTGGCCGGCCAGCCCCAGCATTTT.

The rearrangement links TRBV27 to TRBJ2-3; TRBD2 agrees at 10 bases. The CDR3 extends over 16 amino acids. V trimming: 7 bases; J trimming: 1 base; junction bases outside the gene matches: 8. CDR1 and CDR2 (germline): MNHEY, SMNVEV (reference sequence). For the CDR3, the DNA is TGTGCCAGCAAGCCTAGCGGGAGACTGGGCACAGATACGCAGTATTTT. Residues: CASKPSGRLGTDTQYF.

Within the sample, this clone is medium-sized. This sequence joins TRBV28 and TRBJ1-1; weak D call: TRBD1 (6 bases). This CDR3 comprises 15 residues. Germline assignment: CDR1 MDHEN and CDR2 SYDVKM. Trimming removed 5 bases from V and 4 bases from J, with 17 bases in between. CDR3 amino acids: CASSPAGGQGTEAFF. The CDR3 bases are TGTGCCAGCAGTCCCGCTGGGGGGCAAGGCACTGAAGCTTTCTTT.

This clone was recorded at least ten times. The chain combines TRBV15 with TRBJ1-5; tentatively, D is TRBD1 (5 bases). Germline values: CDR1 LNHNV, CDR2 YYDKDF (reference sequence). The length of the CDR3 is 15 residues. Trimming cost V 3 bases and J 4 bases, with 13 bases left between them. The CDR3 nucleotides are TGTGCCACCAGCAGGACCCGGGACGGTAATCAGCCCCAGCATTTT. This codes for CATSRTRDGNQPQHF.

In this sample, this clone turned up a few times. The chain links TRBV6-2 or TRBV6-3 to TRBJ2-7; D unresolved. This CDR3 region has 15 residues. Trimming took off 0 bases at V and 7 bases at J, with 16 bases between the two ends. Germline lookup yields CDR1 MNHEY and CDR2 SVGEGT. Here the CDR3 reads CASSYSSSGVWEQYF. The DNA of the CDR3 is TGTGCCAGCAGTTACTCGAGTTCAGGAGTTTGGGAGCAGTACTTC.

The genes are TRBV20-1 and TRBJ1-1; D unresolved. V was shortened by 3 bases and J by 5 bases, with 16 bases between the two germline ends. CDR3 size: 14 residues. Germline V gene data show CDR1 as DFQATT and CDR2 as SNEGSKA (reference sequence). CDR3 nucleotides: TGCAGTGCTAGCCCTGGGTCCCAGGTGACTGAAGCTTTCTTT. It translates to CSASPGSQVTEAFF.

The V and J genes are TRBV12-3 or TRBV12-4 and TRBJ1-2; tentatively, D is TRBD1 (5 bases). The CDR3 runs 14 residues. Trimming removed 6 bases from V and 4 bases from J, with 15 bases in between. The CDR3 is CASSPVGQTYGYTF. CDR3 DNA: TGTGCCAGCAGCCCAGTGGGGCAGACCTATGGCTACACCTTC.

This clone appeared many times. The chain has TRBV20-1 and TRBJ2-1; 8 bases are shared with TRBD2. CDR1 DFQATT and CDR2 SNEGSKA come from the germline V gene (reference sequence). CDR3 length: 13 amino acids. After removal of 1 base from V and 7 bases from J, the junction contained 3 bases not matched to a gene. CDR3 in amino acids: CSARASGRNEQFF. For the CDR3, the DNA is TGCAGTGCTAGAGCTAGCGGGCGTAATGAGCAGTTCTTC.

With regard to this clone: A much larger clone is a single base away; this may be a read error. The gene calls are TRBV2 and TRBJ2-7, with a tentative D call TRBD1 (5 bases). Germline CDR1 SNHLY, CDR2 FYNNEI. V gave up 2 bases and J gave up 2 bases, with 10 bases separating them. The length of the CDR3 is 14 residues. The CDR3 sequence is CASSEWTSTYEQYF. CDR3 nucleotides: TGTGCCAGCAGTGAATGGACATCCACCTACGAGCAGTACTTC. The full variable domain, completed using reference TRBV2 and TRBJ2-7, is EPEVTQTPSHQVTQMGQEVILRCVPISNHLYFYWYRQILGQKVEFLVSFYNNEISEKSEIFDDQFSVERPDGSNFTLKIRSTKLEDSAMYFCASSEWTSTYEQYFGPGTRLTVT.